This T cell receptor (beta chain) was sequenced during a study of cytomegalovirus exposure and HLA in healthy donors (dated by TCRdb to about 2017). About the full investigation: An earlier analysis of approximately 590 of the donors reported 250 to 350 Gb of sequence data and more than 90 million unique TCR beta sequences from about 179 million T cells. An early release covering 500 to 750 HLA-typed donors comprised about 300 gigabases of sequencing data and tens of millions of unique TCR sequences. The genetic ancestry cluster associated with self-reported Caucasian donors included roughly four fifths of the 300 to 450 genotyped donors. The study aimed to test whether signatures of past pathogen exposure could be identified by cataloging public T cell receptors. The T cell repertoires of 666 subjects were profiled by immunosequencing and related to cytomegalovirus serostatus. Besides the first cohort of 666 subjects, a separate validation cohort made up of 90 to 150 different subjects was used. The study combined high-throughput TCR immunosequencing, statistical association of individual TCRs with disease status, and machine learning to predict cytomegalovirus infection status. To study patterns of TCR occurrence, a later analysis re-analyzed previously published TCR beta repertoires from 600 to 750 donors and added high-resolution HLA genotyping. The later analysis used no new phenotypic data to find candidate immune exposures, relying instead on TCR beta sequences and their occurrence across donors. An earlier analysis of 587 of the donors used high-throughput TCR beta sequencing to judge whether each TCR beta V gene segment behaved as functional or pseudogenic. Donor age, sex, ethnicity and CMV serostatus were collected together with the repertoire data. In a later genetic analysis, genome-wide SNP genotypes for 398 of the 666 donors were used, and that subset was treated as a discovery cohort. Every repertoire in the discovery cohort had been generated on one and the same sequencing platform. Class I and class II HLA loci were covered by the typing at four-digit resolution. The number of donors typed differed by locus, with 629-630 for A, B, C, DRB1 and DQB1, 522 for DQA1, 606 for DPA1, and approximately 470 for DPB1. A handful of DR-DQ haplotypes were handled as single units for association and clustering because linkage in the cohort was strong. On average, roughly 250,000 unique TCR beta nucleotide sequences were sequenced per donor among about 400 genotyped donors of the cohort, with about 17% of those sequences being non-productive.

The cohort comprised approximately 700 healthy bone marrow donors. At the time of sampling, all cohort members were nominally healthy, though unrecorded immune exposures were likely present. The donor was CMV seronegative and belonged to the group of approximately 320 seronegative cohort members. A peripheral blood sample was provided by each donor, and peripheral blood mononuclear cells were used for TCR beta sequencing. The Qiagen DNeasy Blood Extraction Kit was used to extract genomic DNA from the blood cell samples. To prepare the library, the immunoSEQ multiplex PCR assay was applied. The multiplex PCR relied on a mix of 60 forward primers for TCR Vbeta segments and 13 reverse primers for TCR Jbeta segments. The CDR3 region of rearranged TCR beta genes was amplified from genomic DNA by a multiplex PCR assay. The Illumina HiSeq System was used to sequence the amplified TCR beta libraries as 87-base-pair reads. On the authors' methods: A later analysis tallied 80 million to 95 million unique TCR beta chains across the 700 or so repertoires, and about 10 million of those chains were shared by two or more donors. A nearest-neighbor algorithm error-corrected the raw reads and collapsed the reads into unique sequences, merging closely related sequences to remove PCR and sequencing errors. V, D and J gene segments were assigned by aligning CDR3 sequences to IMGT reference sequences. For a sequence to be retained, a match of at least six nucleotides to both a V gene segment and a J gene segment was required. Rearrangements were called productive when the CDR3 lacked stop codons and stayed in frame with V and J; all others were non-productive. CDR3 was defined according to IMGT convention as the region running from the second conserved V-encoded cysteine to the conserved J-encoded phenylalanine. The earlier analysis of about 590 of the donors excluded sequences that lacked an unambiguous match to a single V gene segment. In an earlier analysis of 587 of the donors, V segments were called functional above 56.7% productive rearrangements and were called segregating when the between-donor standard deviation exceeded 5%. A statistical classification framework was built to diagnose cytomegalovirus status from the catalog of TCR beta chain sequences. In a later analysis, V and J genes were assigned by comparing TCR nucleotide sequences against IMGT/GENE-DB human TR gene sequences. Using the TCRdist pipeline, a later analysis assigned CDR3 sequences along with most-parsimonious VDJ recombination scenarios. In a later analysis, every TCR beta chain was defined by the combination of its CDR3 amino acid sequence and its V-gene family, and reads without a unique V-gene family were dropped. A later analysis removed 550 to 700 highly shared, low-generation-probability nucleotide sequences to deal with suspected cross-contamination and a sequencing artifact. A later analysis calculated a clonal expansion index for each public chain from normalized within-repertoire ranks of inferred template counts. In a later analysis, generation probabilities were computed using a VDJ recombination model fitted to out-of-frame rearrangements, and the results were checked against IGoR. A later analysis scored TCR-TCR, TCR-HLA and TCR-CMV co-occurrence with hypergeometric tests, applying a repertoire-size bias correction to TCR pairs. A later analysis estimated false discovery rates by permuting HLA or CMV assignments 20 times. In a later analysis, co-occurring TCRs were grouped with DBSCAN, and TCRdist sequence similarity was added when clustering was performed within HLA-allele-positive subsets. Co-occurrence clustering excluded repertoires with fewer than 30,000 or more than 120,000 public chains, plus five with anomalous nucleotide sharing. The source is immuneACCESS, and TCRdb retained only in-frame sequences with V and J called. Part of the clones is not carried over; for the studies checked, unresolved V genes explain less than half of this, and the remainder is unexplained. V, J and clone size were drawn from that table, and D and trimming were deduced from the DNA. Across this sample there are 90,000 to 100,000 clones, with about 80% seen only once. The top ten clones comprise approximately 2% of the sample.

Overall study outcomes, separate from this receptor: Because HLA typing was missing for some donors at each locus, association tests included only the typed subset. Sequencing depth was assumed to be roughly uniform across donors in the presence/absence analyses, though that assumption may not hold. Most TCR sequences were seen in very few donors, while some public TCRs were found in many individuals. Most CMV-associated TCR beta chains appeared to be HLA-restricted in a later analysis, and the HLA associations seemed to be driven largely by CMV exposure. In vitro tests confirmed that three of the cytomegalovirus-associated TCR beta chains recognize cytomegalovirus antigens. A further reported finding was that TCR beta sequences accurately predicted the HLA-A and HLA-B alleles for most subjects in the first cohort. A later genetic analysis reported fewer N-insertions in productive TCRs among donors in an Asian-associated ancestry cluster than the approximately 700-donor mean. Because the 87-base-pair reads could not distinguish some IMGT-functional V segments, including TRBV6-2 and TRBV6-3, those segments were excluded. The authors suggested that the approach could potentially be extended to other disease states and immunological phenotypes. In the study, 150 to 200 TCR beta chains were listed as associated with cytomegalovirus. In a later analysis, about 16,000 TCR beta sequences were associated with specific HLA alleles at a false discovery rate of 0.05. A cluster of highly shared sequence variants was judged likely to represent a technical artifact of the sequencing pipeline. Correlated functional status among segregating V segments might be attributable to linkage disequilibrium, but an unknown experimental factor could not be ruled out. The cohort was sequenced for TCR beta chains only, and without alpha or paired-chain data the features that could be detected were limited. According to a later analysis, TCR association rates differed among HLA loci, with DRB1 alleles showing the most associated TCRs and HLA-C alleles showing the fewest. A later genetic analysis associated a missense DCLRE1C variant with V-gene and J-gene trimming of TCR beta chains, and an independent cohort replicated the association. In a later analysis, HLA-associated TCR beta chains were found to be more clonally expanded and to have lower generation probabilities than equally common non-associated chains. For the cohort, immune exposure information was limited to CMV serostatus. When HLA alleles, especially DR and DQ, strongly co-occurred, attributing TCR associations to individual alleles was difficult. Seventeen rarely observed V segments, including chromosome 9 orphons, were excluded from the earlier analysis of approximately 500 of the donors because counts were too low. In both the original and validation cohorts, the classifier was reported to diagnose cytomegalovirus status with high specificity and sensitivity. Several of the top co-occurrence clusters appeared to be linked to parvovirus B19, influenza, CMV and Epstein-Barr virus, according to a later analysis. In an earlier analysis of 587 of the donors, most TCR beta V segments appeared in productive rearrangements about 87% or about 30% of the time, broadly matching IMGT annotations.

This clone was seen a single time. The antigen it binds to is not known. Base qualities are not at hand, and no much larger clone is one base apart. From its cysteine to its phenylalanine, the CDR3 spans 14 amino acids. Only the CDR3 DNA stays, 42 bases, in frame from base 1. CDR1 SGHTA and CDR2 FQGNSA are derived from the germline V gene. The germline V and J ends show losses of 6 bases and 4 bases respectively, and no gene match explains 6 bases of the junction. This receptor was obtained from a man in his forties or fifties in good health and CMV-seronegative. The sequence is built from TRBV7-2 and TRBJ1-2; 9 central bases correspond to TRBD1. Sequencing used PBMCs. The CDR3 region: CASSGTGILYGYTF. The DNA reads as follows: TGTGCCAGCAGTGGGACAGGGATTCTCTATGGCTACACCTTC.